This is a list of T cell receptor beta chains from one sample in a study of T cells in Graves' hyperthyroidism and ophthalmopathy. TCRdb re-called the multiplex PCR reads with MiXCR, one entry per CDR3 protein. The table shows approximately 720,000 distinct CDR3 sequences, with 18% occurring only once. The sequencing input was blood. These receptors came from a woman aged 45-65 years with Graves' hyperthyroidism that later progressed to Graves' ophthalmopathy. Both conserved end residues are part of each CDR3. D genes are given only for firm matches. Clone size, where shown, is once, few, many, or a class for clones that have expanded.

d_call,clone_size,v_call,j_call,cdr3_aa,cdr3_nt
TRBD1,.,TRBV12-5,TRBJ1-2,CASGLGDRGRYYGYTF,TGTGCTAGTGGTTTGGGGGACAGGGGCCGGTACTATGGCTACACCTTC
.,many,TRBV3-1,TRBJ2-7,CASSHDRFYEQYF,TGTGCCAGCAGCCACGACAGATTTTACGAGCAGTACTTC
TRBD1,many,TRBV12-3/TRBV12-4,TRBJ1-1,CASSLRTGIMNTEAFF,TGTGCCAGCAGTTTAAGGACAGGGATAATGAACACTGAAGCTTTCTTT
TRBD1,many,TRBV3-1,TRBJ2-3,CASSPLQGSLADTQYF,TGTGCCAGCAGCCCTCTACAGGGGAGTTTGGCAGATACGCAGTATTTT
TRBD1,.,TRBV12-3/TRBV12-4,TRBJ1-2,CASSFQGAVNGYTF,TGTGCCAGCAGTTTCCAGGGGGCTGTAAATGGCTACACCTTC
.,few,TRBV12-3/TRBV12-4,TRBJ1-5,CASSLGPFSNQPQHF,TGTGCCAGCAGTTTAGGGCCATTTAGCAATCAGCCCCAGCATTTT
TRBD2,few,TRBV3-1,TRBJ2-1,CASSSLAGPSYNEQFF,TGTGCCAGCAGCTCCTTAGCGGGCCCGTCCTACAATGAGCAGTTCTTC
.,many,TRBV7-2,TRBJ2-5,CASSREHLETQYF,TGTGCCAGCAGCCGGGAGCATCTAGAGACCCAGTACTTC
TRBD2,.,TRBV30,TRBJ2-3,CAWSDRGGFTDTQYF,TGTGCCTGGAGCGACCGGGGGGGTTTCACAGATACGCAGTATTTT
TRBD1,many,TRBV5-1,TRBJ1-1,CASSPLTGENTEAFF,TGCGCCAGCAGCCCTCTGACAGGGGAGAACACTGAAGCTTTCTTT
TRBD2,.,TRBV12-3/TRBV12-4,TRBJ2-1,CASSFKGLASLEQFF,TGTGCCAGCAGTTTTAAGGGACTAGCGTCTCTTGAGCAGTTCTTC
.,many,TRBV12-3/TRBV12-4,TRBJ2-1,CASSLNQGRGDNEQFF,TGTGCCAGCAGTTTAAATCAGGGGAGGGGGGACAATGAGCAGTTCTTC
.,few,TRBV11-3,TRBJ2-5,CASTLTPETQYF,TGTGCCAGCACCCTGACCCCGGAGACCCAGTACTTC
TRBD1,few,TRBV24-1,TRBJ2-7,CATSETGGPYEQYF,TGTGCCACCAGTGAGACAGGGGGCCCCTACGAGCAGTACTTC
TRBD1,.,TRBV2,TRBJ1-2,CASSVQGAGGYTF,TGTGCCAGCAGTGTACAGGGGGCCGGTGGCTACACCTTC
TRBD1,many,TRBV11-2,TRBJ2-2,CASSRTGTTGELFF,TGTGCCAGCAGTAGGACAGGGACAACCGGGGAGCTGTTTTTT
.,few,TRBV3-1,TRBJ2-3,CASSLPSLDTQYF,TGTGCCAGCAGCCTACCCTCGTTAGATACGCAGTATTTT
.,many,TRBV10-3,TRBJ2-7,CAISGGKDRSDEQYF,TGTGCCATCAGTGGTGGAAAGGACCGGTCGGACGAGCAGTACTTC
TRBD1,many,TRBV12-3/TRBV12-4,TRBJ2-1,CASTKTGGRGNEQFF,TGTGCCAGCACCAAGACAGGGGGTCGGGGTAATGAGCAGTTCTTC
.,many,TRBV20-1,TRBJ1-5,CSARDYGQYSNQPQHF,TGCAGTGCTAGAGATTATGGACAATATAGCAATCAGCCCCAGCATTTT
.,few,TRBV30,TRBJ1-3,CAWSVRGQSSGNTIYF,TGTGCCTGGAGTGTACGAGGGCAGAGCTCTGGAAACACCATATATTTT
.,few,TRBV5-1,TRBJ2-3,CASSGGFRAATDTQYF,TGCGCCAGCAGCGGGGGTTTCAGGGCCGCCACAGATACGCAGTATTTT
.,few,TRBV5-1,TRBJ2-1,CASSLGLVNEQFF,TGCGCCAGCAGCTTGGGCCTTGTCAATGAGCAGTTCTTC
.,.,TRBV3-1,TRBJ2-3,CASSQAIRAADTDTQYF,TGTGCCAGCAGCCAAGCAATACGGGCAGCTGACACAGATACGCAGTATTTT
.,few,TRBV6-5,TRBJ2-1,CASSYSITKPGAPLYNEQFF,TGTGCCAGCAGTTACTCGATCACCAAACCAGGGGCCCCCCTATACAATGAGCAGTTCTTC
.,.,TRBV6-1,TRBJ1-2,CASRITTAAMYGYTF,TGTGCCAGCAGAATCACGACAGCCGCAATGTATGGCTACACCTTC
.,many,TRBV5-1,TRBJ2-3,CASSSDYKSTDTQYF,TGCGCCAGCAGCTCCGACTACAAAAGCACAGATACGCAGTATTTT
.,.,TRBV20-1,TRBJ1-1,CSARLAVPNTEAFF,TGCAGTGCTAGATTGGCGGTTCCGAACACTGAAGCTTTCTTT
.,few,TRBV9,TRBJ2-5,CASTGLGGQTQYF,TGTGCCTCCACCGGCCTCGGGGGTCAGACCCAGTACTTC
.,.,TRBV9,TRBJ1-3,CASSVGMSPGNTIYF,TGTGCCAGCAGCGTAGGCATGAGCCCTGGAAACACCATATATTTT
.,many,TRBV11-2,TRBJ2-7,CASSIDRNSYEQYF,TGTGCCAGCAGCATCGACAGGAACTCCTACGAGCAGTACTTC
.,.,TRBV20-1,TRBJ2-3,CSARDPRAADTQYF,TGCAGTGCTAGAGATCCGAGGGCCGCAGATACGCAGTATTTT
.,many,TRBV18,TRBJ1-5,CASSPMREDQPQHF,TGTGCCAGCTCACCAATGCGGGAAGATCAGCCCCAGCATTTT